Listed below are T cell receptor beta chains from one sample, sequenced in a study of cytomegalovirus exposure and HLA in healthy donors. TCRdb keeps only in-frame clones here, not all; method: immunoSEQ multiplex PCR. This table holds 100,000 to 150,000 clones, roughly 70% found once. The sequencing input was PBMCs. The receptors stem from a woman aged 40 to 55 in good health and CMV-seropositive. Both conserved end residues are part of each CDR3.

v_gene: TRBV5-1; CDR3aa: CASSLSGEETQYF
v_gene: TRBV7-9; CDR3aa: CASNQGRRNTEAFF
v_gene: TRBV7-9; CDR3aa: CASSVAEGEKKVTDTQYF
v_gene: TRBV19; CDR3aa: CASSSPAGNNQPQHF
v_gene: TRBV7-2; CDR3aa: CASTFRGHTDTQYF
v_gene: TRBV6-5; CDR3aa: CASSYSSRDSGNTIYF
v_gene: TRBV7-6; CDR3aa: CASSLSGLSYEQYF
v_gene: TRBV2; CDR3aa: CASRVSGGREQYF
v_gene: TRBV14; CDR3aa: CASSRGLGTYEQYF
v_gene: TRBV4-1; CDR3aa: CASSPLQVRGDGELFF
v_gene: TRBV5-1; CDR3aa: CASSLRQGLGTEAFF
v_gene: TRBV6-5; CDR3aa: CASSYNPLGANVLTF
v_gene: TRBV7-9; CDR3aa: CSSSPEAGRAFF
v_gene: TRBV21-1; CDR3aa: CASSGGGKNTEAFF
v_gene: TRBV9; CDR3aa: CASSVVMGGPGELFF
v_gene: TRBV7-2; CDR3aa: CASSLDRGYRSSRGTEAFF
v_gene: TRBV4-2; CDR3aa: CASSQDPGQGVGNEQFF
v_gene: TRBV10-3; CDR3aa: CAISEREPGPSGAEAFF
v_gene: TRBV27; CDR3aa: CASRTGYGEQYF
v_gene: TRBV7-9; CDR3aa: CASSLTGTLNTEAFF
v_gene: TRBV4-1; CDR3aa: CASSRSDRAISYEQYF
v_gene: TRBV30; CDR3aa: CAQSYWGGNTEAFF
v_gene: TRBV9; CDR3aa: CASSVGGGNTGELFF
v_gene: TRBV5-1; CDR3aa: CASSLEGVYGLSGNTIYF
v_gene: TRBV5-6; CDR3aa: CASSSGTGDNSPLHF
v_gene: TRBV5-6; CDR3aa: CASSLAFRLGLQETQYF
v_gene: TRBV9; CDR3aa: CASSVEAGGSNYGYTF
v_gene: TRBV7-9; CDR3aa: CASSLHYRGQGIGEQYF
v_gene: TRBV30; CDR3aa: CAWSFTGNTGELFF
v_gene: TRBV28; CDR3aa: CASVRVNTEAFF
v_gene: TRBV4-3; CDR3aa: CASSQEGSGGLLSTDTQYF
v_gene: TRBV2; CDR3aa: CASAPGQGYGYTF
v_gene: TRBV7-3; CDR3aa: CASSQNTNYGYTF
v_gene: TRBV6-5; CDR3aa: CASSYSWAINYGYTF
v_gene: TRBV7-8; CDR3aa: CASSLSGTGNTEAFF
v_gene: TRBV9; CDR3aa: CASSPGGGRATDTQYF
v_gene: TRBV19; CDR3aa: CASSSYYRGVYEQYF
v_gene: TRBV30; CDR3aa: CAWIAGVRGVTYEQYF
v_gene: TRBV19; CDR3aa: CASIPNGQGKNIQYF
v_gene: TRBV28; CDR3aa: CASSPPPFGGPSRETQYF
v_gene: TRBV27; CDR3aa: CASSLGQIRNSPLHF
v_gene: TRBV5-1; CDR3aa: CASMVPGQGSNEQFF
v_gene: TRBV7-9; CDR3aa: CSSSLWPPYEQYF
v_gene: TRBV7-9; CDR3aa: CASSRAGAEGYTF
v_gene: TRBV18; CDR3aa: CASSSTEGSSYGYTF
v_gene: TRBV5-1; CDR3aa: CASSPGDLGHQPQHF
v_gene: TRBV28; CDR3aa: CASSSLNRGYEQYF
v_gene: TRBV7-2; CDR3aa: CASSRTVGAKTGYTF
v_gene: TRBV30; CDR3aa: CAWSVQGSEGYTF
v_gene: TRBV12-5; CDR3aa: CASGNPRGRHTEAFF
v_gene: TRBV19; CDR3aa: CASSIQGLLGGETQYF
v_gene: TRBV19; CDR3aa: CASSIIRNTEAFF
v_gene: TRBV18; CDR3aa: CASSGDKDQPQHF
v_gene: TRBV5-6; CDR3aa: CASKRDRGHNSPLHF
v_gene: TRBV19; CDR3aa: CASSSYSEQYF
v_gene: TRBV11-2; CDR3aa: CASSLDLSDTQYF
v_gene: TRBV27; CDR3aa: CASSQQGNRFGTEAFF